This TCR beta chain was sequenced in a study of breast tumors, draining lymph nodes, adjacent tissues. V shed 7 bases and J shed 2 bases, with 6 bases lying between them. The germline gives CDR1 SNHLY, CDR2 FYNNEI. The CDR3 loop spans 12 amino acids. Study results and caveats: Tumors had less TCR diversity than lymph nodes, more than nontumor tissue.

TCRdb re-called the multiplex PCR reads through MiXCR, storing one row per CDR3 protein. The profile shows approximately 280,000 distinct CDR3 sequences, about 33% of them singletons. This clonotype was seen repeatedly, ten times or more. Its antigen is undetermined. Samples came from axillary lymph nodes draining the breast cancer. Specimen: axillary lymph node tissue. This TCR was sampled from a female donor with breast cancer. Some clones in this sample may be carry-over from other donors' samples. The gene calls are TRBV2 and TRBJ2-4; D is ambiguous. This CDR3 is CASKQTKNIQYF. In DNA form, the CDR3 reads TGTGCCAGCAAACAGACCAAAAACATTCAGTACTTC.